A single sample gave rise to the 2 T cell receptor beta chains below, sequenced in a study of early T cells in non-severe SARS-CoV-2 infection. TCRdb re-analysed the 5' RACE reads in MiXCR, keeping a single row per CDR3 protein. The data contain 55,000 to 75,000 distinct CDR3 sequences, approximately 11% of them singletons. Sequencing used whole blood. The receptors were sampled from an adult who was a healthcare worker with PCR-confirmed SARS-CoV-2 infection or an uninfected control (not recorded which).

The chain links TRBV7-8 to TRBJ2-1, with 7 bases fitting TRBD2. V lost 0 bases and J lost 6; bases outside the gene matches: 17. Germline V gene sequence: CDR1 SGHVS, CDR2 FQNEAQ. The CDR3 covers 19 residues. The chain's CDR3 is CASSLAASGRTLLSNEQFF. The DNA for the CDR3 is TGTGCCAGCAGCTTAGCGGCTAGCGGTCGGACCCTCCTAAGCAATGAGCAGTTCTTC.

This chain uses TRBV5-1 with TRBJ2-7, with D possibly TRBD2 on 5 matching bases. The germline CDR1 and CDR2 sequences are SGHRS and YFSETQ. Trimming took 1 base from V and 5 from J, leaving 16 bases between them. This CDR3 is built from 15 residues. The chain's CDR3 is CASSLLSGEGNEQYF. The CDR3 DNA is TGCGCCAGCAGCTTGTTGTCCGGGGAAGGGAACGAGCAGTACTTC.